Shown below are 20 T cell receptor beta chains from a single sample sequenced in a study of T cell responses to AZD1222 COVID-19 vaccine. Only in-frame clones appear in the TCRdb table, and some are missing; sequencing was by immunoSEQ multiplex PCR. This repertoire shows roughly 130,000 clones, 88% found once; its top ten account for 18%. Sample: peripheral blood, taken on day 0 of MenACWY control vaccination. Source of these receptors: an adult in good health.

The DNA for the CDR3 is TGCGCCAGCAGCTTGGCGGGGGGCCGTTACAATGAGCAGTTCTTC. It is translated as CASSLAGGRYNEQFF. This chain joins TRBV5-1 and TRBJ2-1, with D maybe TRBD2 (7 bases). Trimming removed 0 bases at V and 4 bases at J, with 11 bases between. The CDR3 is 15 amino acids. CDR1 is SGHRS, CDR2 YFSETQ, per germline.

This clone was counted a few times. CDR3 nucleotide sequence: TGCGCCAGCAGATTAGGGGAGAACACTGAAGCTTTCTTT. Translation: CASRLGENTEAFF. The chain employs TRBV5-1 and TRBJ1-1, with D possibly being TRBD1 (5 bases). This CDR3 spans 13 amino acids. Per germline, CDR1 SGHRS and CDR2 YFSETQ. The germline V and J ends were trimmed by 5 bases and 1 base, with 9 bases remaining between them.

The chain is built from TRBV2 and TRBJ2-7; D gene uncertain. Trimming left V 2 bases short and J 4 bases short, with 3 bases between. CDR3 size: 11 residues. Per germline, CDR1 SNHLY and CDR2 FYNNEI. Here the CDR3 DNA reads TGTGCCAGCAGTGAAAAATACGAGCAGTACTTC. Protein sequence: CASSEKYEQYF.

The chain has TRBV18 and TRBJ1-2, with 7 positions matching TRBD1. Germline V gene sequence: CDR1 KGHSH, CDR2 LQKENI. The CDR3 has 16 residues. J was trimmed by 3 bases and V by 3 bases; bases with no gene match: 10. CDR3 loop: CASSPNPGQIYYGYTF. The CDR3 bases are TGTGCCAGCTCACCCAACCCGGGACAGATTTACTATGGCTACACCTTC.

The V gene is TRBV19, the J gene TRBJ2-1, with 10 bases lining up with TRBD2. The germline V gene has CDR1 LNHDA and CDR2 SQIVND (reference sequence). The CDR3 covers 17 residues. J was trimmed by 8 bases and V by 3 bases; bases with no gene match: 13. The CDR3 nucleotides read TGTGCCAGTAGTATTCGGTTTTCTAGCGGGAGTAAGGATGAGCAGTTCTTC. Protein: CASSIRFSSGSKDEQFF.

The CDR3 sequence is CASSPSLAGGRGEQFF. CDR3 bases: TGTGCCAGCAGCCCCTCACTAGCGGGAGGGCGGGGTGAGCAGTTCTTC. The V gene is TRBV28, the J gene TRBJ2-1, with 13 bases fitting TRBD2. Germline V gene sequence: CDR1 MDHEN, CDR2 SYDVKM. CDR3 length: 16 residues. With 6 bases clipped from V and 9 bases from J, the junction kept 11 bases outside the gene matches.

The genes are TRBV25-1 and TRBJ1-1; weak D call: TRBD1 (5 bases). Germline-derived CDR1 and CDR2 are MGHDK and SYGVNS. CDR3 length: 13 residues. Deletions cut 6 bases from V and 3 bases from J, with 11 bases between. The CDR3 is CASSLGVHTEAFF. The CDR3 nucleotides read TGTGCCAGCAGCCTGGGGGTTCACACTGAAGCTTTCTTT.

The chain carries TRBV5-5 and TRBJ2-1; 13 positions match TRBD2. Germline CDR1 SGHKS, CDR2 YYEKEE (reference sequence). The V gene end was trimmed by 2 bases and the J gene end by 9 bases; junction bases not matched to a gene: 5. The CDR3 is 15 residues long. CDR3 sequence reads: CASSFGLAGVGEQFF. CDR3 DNA: TGTGCCAGCAGCTTCGGACTAGCGGGAGTTGGTGAGCAGTTCTTC.

Worth noting for this clone: This sample includes further DNA sequences coding for the same CDR3. The chain couples TRBV6-5 to TRBJ1-5, with D unresolved. V lost 6 bases, J lost 7 bases, and 13 bases lay in between. Germline V gene data show CDR1 as MNHEY and CDR2 as SVGAGI. The CDR3 has 13 amino acids. The CDR3 DNA reads TGTGCCAGCAGGCTACGGGGTGGGCAGCCCCAGCATTTT. Its protein product is CASRLRGGQPQHF.

The chain joins TRBV27 to TRBJ2-1; D may be TRBD1 (6 bases). Trimming left V 2 bases short and J 15 bases short, with 14 bases between. CDR3 length: 12 residues. Germline V gene lookup returns CDR1 MNHEY and CDR2 SMNVEV (reference sequence). The CDR3 nucleotides read TGTGCCAGCAGTTTAGGGGGCCGGGATTGGTTCTTC. It is translated as CASSLGGRDWFF.

The chain employs TRBV28 and TRBJ1-5; no clear D gene. The CDR3 covers 14 residues. Trimming stripped 6 bases from V and 2 bases from J, with 11 bases between. Germline-derived CDR1 and CDR2 are MDHEN and SYDVKM. The CDR3 loop reads CASRPGSRNQPQHF. DNA for the CDR3: TGTGCCAGCAGACCGGGCAGCCGCAATCAGCCCCAGCATTTT.

CDR3 bases: TGTGCCAGCAGCGGACAGGGAGGCAATGAGCAGTTCTTC. This encodes CASSGQGGNEQFF. V usage is TRBV7-9 and J usage is TRBJ2-1, with 8 positions matching TRBD1. After removal of 5 bases from V and 6 bases from J, the junction contained 3 bases not matched to a gene. There are 13 residues in the CDR3. Germline loops: CDR1 SEHNR, CDR2 FQNEAQ (reference sequence).

Comments on this clone: The same CDR3 is also encoded by other DNA sequences in this sample. This chain connects TRBV28 to TRBJ2-7, with TRBD1 as a possible D gene (6 bases). The CDR3 loop spans 12 amino acids. Trimming left V 8 bases short and J 2 bases short, with 10 bases between. From germline, CDR1 is MDHEN and CDR2 SYDVKM. In DNA, the CDR3 is TGTGCCAGCGCCGAGGGGGCCTACGAGCAGTACTTC. Encoded protein: CASAEGAYEQYF.

The genes are TRBV2 and TRBJ1-2; perhaps TRBD1 as D (6 bases). V was clipped by 7 bases and J by 3 bases, with 9 bases between them. Per the germline V gene, CDR1 is SNHLY and CDR2 is FYNNEI. The CDR3 contains 12 residues. Here the CDR3 DNA reads TGTGCCAGCAATCAGGGGTACTATGGCTACACCTTC. This sequence encodes CASNQGYYGYTF.

The chain uses TRBV7-9 and TRBJ1-5; D remains unclear. Germline V gives CDR1 SEHNR, CDR2 FQNEAQ (reference sequence). Deletions cut 6 bases from V and 2 bases from J, with 8 bases between. CDR3 length equals 13 residues. The CDR3 reads CASRSEGNQPQHF. The CDR3 region has the DNA TGTGCCAGCAGGTCGGAGGGCAATCAGCCCCAGCATTTT. Combining the CDR3 with reference TRBV7-9 and TRBJ1-5 gives the whole variable domain DTGVSQNPRHKITKRGQNVTFRCDPISEHNRLYWYRQTLGQGPEFLTYFQNEAQLEKSRLLSDRFSAERPKGSFSTLEIQRTEQGDSAMYLCASRSEGNQPQHFGDGTRLSIL.

The rearrangement links TRBV5-1 to TRBJ1-3, with D unclear. V gave up 0 bases and J gave up 0 bases, with 4 bases separating them. Per germline, CDR1 SGHRS and CDR2 YFSETQ. This CDR3 contains 14 residues. CDR3 in amino acids: CASSLGSSGNTIYF. CDR3 sequence (DNA): TGCGCCAGCAGCTTGGGGAGCTCTGGAAACACCATATATTTT.

The chain links TRBV2 to TRBJ2-3; possible D gene TRBD2, 5 bases. The CDR3 totals 14 residues. The germline V and J ends were trimmed by 5 bases and 0 bases, with 9 bases remaining between them. In germline, CDR1 is SNHLY, CDR2 FYNNEI. The CDR3 DNA reads TGTGCCAGCAGTCCGGGAAGAAGCACAGATACGCAGTATTTT. The encoded protein is CASSPGRSTDTQYF.

The chain employs TRBV30 and TRBJ1-1; TRBD1 is a possible D gene (5 bases). V dropped 3 bases and J dropped 0 bases, with 11 bases sitting between them. The CDR3 runs to 14 residues. Germline lookup yields CDR1 GTSNPN and CDR2 SVGIG (reference sequence). In DNA form, the CDR3 reads TGTGCCTGGAGCGCGGGGCCCATGAACACTGAAGCTTTCTTT. It is translated as CAWSAGPMNTEAFF. Drawing the rest from reference TRBV30 and TRBJ1-1, the complete variable domain is SQTIHQWPATLVQPVGSPLSLECTVEGTSNPNLYWYRQAAGRGLQLLFYSVGIGQISSEVPQNLSASRPQDRQFILSSKKLLLSDSGFYLCAWSAGPMNTEAFFGQGTRLTVV.

The V and J genes are TRBV24-1 and TRBJ2-5; 9 nucleotides agree with TRBD2. Germline CDR1 KGHDR, CDR2 SFDVKD. V lost 4 bases to trimming and J lost 5 bases; unmatched junction nucleotides: 10. This CDR3 contains 16 residues. In DNA form, the CDR3 reads TGTGCCACCAGTGAGGTAGCGGGAGCTTCTCGTGAGACCCAGTACTTC. Its translation is CATSEVAGASRETQYF.

The chain has TRBV3-1 (or the pseudogene TRBV3-2) and TRBJ1-3, with D uncertain. From germline, CDR1 is LGHDT and CDR2 YNNKEL (reference sequence). The V and J ends lost 4 bases and 7 bases respectively, with 20 bases between them. The CDR3 length is 16 residues. The CDR3 spells CASSLLRPGSGNTIYF. In DNA form, the CDR3 reads TGTGCCAGCAGCCTACTGAGGCCAGGCTCCGGGAACACCATATATTTT.